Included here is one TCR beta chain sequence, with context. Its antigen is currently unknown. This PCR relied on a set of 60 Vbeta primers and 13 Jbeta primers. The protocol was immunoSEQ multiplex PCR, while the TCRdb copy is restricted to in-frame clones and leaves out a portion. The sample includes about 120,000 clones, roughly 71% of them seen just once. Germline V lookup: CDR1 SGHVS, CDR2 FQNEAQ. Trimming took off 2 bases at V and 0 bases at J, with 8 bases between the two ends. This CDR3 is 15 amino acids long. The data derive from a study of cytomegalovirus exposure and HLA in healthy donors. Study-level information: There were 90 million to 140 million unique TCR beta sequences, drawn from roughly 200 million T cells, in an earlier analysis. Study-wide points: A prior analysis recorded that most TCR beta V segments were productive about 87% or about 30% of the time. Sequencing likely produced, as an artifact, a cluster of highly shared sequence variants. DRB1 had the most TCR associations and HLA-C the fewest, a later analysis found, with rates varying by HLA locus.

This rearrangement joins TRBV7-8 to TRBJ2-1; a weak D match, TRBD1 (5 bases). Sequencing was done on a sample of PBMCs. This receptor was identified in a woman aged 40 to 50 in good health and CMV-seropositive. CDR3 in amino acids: CASSLRQGSYNEQFF. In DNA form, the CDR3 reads TGTGCCAGCAGCTTAAGGCAGGGCTCCTACAATGAGCAGTTCTTC.